These T cell receptor beta chains were read from a single sample in a study of regulatory T cells in long-lasting Graves disease. TCRdb reanalysed the multiplex PCR reads using MiXCR and keeps one entry per CDR3 protein. This sample has 400,000 to 650,000 distinct CDR3 sequences, with 16% found just once. This sample also appeared in a second study, on T cells in Graves' hyperthyroidism and ophthalmopathy.

The sequenced sample was peripheral blood mononuclear cells (PBMCs), obtained at new diagnosis, from a patient treated with antithyroid drugs. The receptors come from a middle-aged woman with Graves disease. The CDR3 runs from the conserved cysteine through the conserved F or W. D genes are given only for firm matches. Clone size, where shown, is once, few, many, or a class for clones that have expanded.

>TRBJ1-1|.|many|TRBV11-2
CASSLGGLVNTEAFF
TGTGCCAGCAGCTTGGGGGGCCTAGTGAACACTGAAGCTTTCTTT
>TRBJ2-7|TRBD2|.|TRBV11-3
CASRSSGGAAYEQYF
TGTGCCAGCAGGTCTAGCGGGGGGGCCGCCTACGAGCAGTACTTC
>TRBJ1-2|TRBD1|many|TRBV5-5
CASSFAGDRKSNGYTF
TGTGCCAGCAGCTTCGCAGGGGACAGGAAATCCAATGGCTACACCTTC
>TRBJ2-7|.|many|TRBV20-1
CSAQSQDRGFYEQYF
TGCAGTGCGCAGAGTCAGGATAGGGGGTTCTACGAGCAGTACTTC
>TRBJ1-2|TRBD1|many|TRBV6-1
CASSEVLQGVSGYTF
TGTGCCAGCAGTGAAGTGCTCCAGGGGGTGAGCGGCTACACCTTC
>TRBJ2-3|TRBD2|.|TRBV5-1
CASSLWAGGPTDTQYF
TGCGCCAGCAGCTTGTGGGCGGGGGGGCCGACAGATACGCAGTATTTT
>TRBJ2-7|.|.|TRBV14
CASSTTTGREQYF
TGTGCCAGCAGCACTACCACAGGGAGAGAGCAGTACTTC
>TRBJ2-1|.|many|TRBV5-1
CASSYTGFVPNEQFF
TGCGCCAGCAGTTATACAGGGTTTGTTCCCAATGAGCAGTTCTTC
>TRBJ2-7|TRBD2|many|TRBV6-1
CASSEALGGAYEQYF
TGTGCCAGCAGTGAAGCGCTCGGGGGGGCGTACGAGCAGTACTTC
>TRBJ2-1|.|.|TRBV13
CASSLSRTGYNEQFF
TGTGCCAGCAGCTTATCCCGGACCGGCTACAATGAGCAGTTCTTC
>TRBJ2-1|.|many|TRBV20-1
CSARAVFRDMFPNEQFF
TGCAGTGCTAGAGCCGTATTCCGGGACATGTTTCCCAATGAGCAGTTCTTC
>TRBJ1-1|TRBD1|.|TRBV6-5
CASSYRDREVAFF
TGTGCCAGCAGTTACCGGGACAGGGAGGTAGCTTTCTTT
>TRBJ1-5|.|many|TRBV10-3
CAISDRDTGPNQPQHF
TGTGCCATCAGTGACCGGGACACCGGACCCAATCAGCCCCAGCATTTT
>TRBJ2-1|TRBD1|many|TRBV7-9
CASSSGQYNEQFF
TGTGCCAGCAGCTCGGGACAGTACAATGAGCAGTTCTTC
>TRBJ2-5|.|many|TRBV6-2/TRBV6-3
CASSESASSQETQYF
TGTGCCAGCAGTGAAAGCGCCAGCTCCCAAGAGACCCAGTACTTC
>TRBJ1-2|.|.|TRBV3-1
CASSQEFGRSYGYTF
TGTGCCAGCAGCCAAGAATTCGGCAGGAGCTATGGCTACACCTTC